This T cell receptor beta chain was recorded in a study of T-cell reconstitution after alpha-beta-depleted transplantation in children. Researchers prepared the TCRbeta library using unique molecular identifiers, the study reports. TCRdb recomputed calls from the PCR reads with MiXCR, one row per CDR3 protein. In the table there are over 200,000 distinct CDR3 sequences, approximately 19% of which are singletons. Trimming left V 0 bases short and J 4 bases short, with 25 bases between. This CDR3 has 20 residues. Germline assignment: CDR1 SQVTM and CDR2 ANQGSEA. Overall study findings and caveats: From newly produced T cells came most of the T-cell counts and diversity one year after transplant. There were reportedly several hundred expanded graft clones from which alpha-beta T cells came about two months after transplant. Where some patients showed high TCRbeta diversity at day 60, it came from recipient T cells and thymic progenitors that had survived.

This clonotype appeared a few times. Its specificity is unknown. V is TRBV29-1 and J is TRBJ2-6, with D uncertain. This specimen consisted of PBMCs, mostly from graft donor cells, obtained 360 days after TCRalphabeta/CD19-depleted stem cell transplant. This clonotype was sampled from a male patient between 2 and 9 years old who had a stem cell transplant for acute lymphoblastic leukemia, so the T cells may come from the graft donor. The CDR3, as DNA: TGCAGCGTTGAAGATCGGTCGGTTGGACGACTTTTAGCCGGGGCCAACGTCCTGACTTTC. Its protein product is CSVEDRSVGRLLAGANVLTF.